This T cell receptor (beta chain) is from a study of Ad26.COV2.S vaccination and SARS-CoV-2 variants. The CDR3 has 16 amino acids. Trimming removed 3 bases from V and 5 bases from J; junction bases left unmatched: 7. The V gene's germline CDR1 is MRHNA and CDR2 SNTAGT. Treatment of the sample: around 19 received Ad26.COV2.S at low or high dose, single or two shots; 5 received placebo; per-sample allocation not given. Following the first vaccine or placebo injection, samples were taken on day 63. Only in-frame clones appear in the TCRdb table, and some are missing; sequencing was by immunoSEQ multiplex PCR. This sample has some 300,000 clones; about 86% occur once, and the top ten carry around 2%.

The source material was peripheral blood, sampled in a trial of Ad26.COV2.S vaccine versus placebo. J is TRBJ2-3 and V is TRBV6-4; 11 bases are shared with TRBD2. The receptor comes from a person aged 18 to 65 who received the Ad26.COV2.S COVID-19 vaccine or a placebo. The CDR3 here is CASSDSSGGARDTQYF. The CDR3 DNA is TGTGCCAGCAGTGATAGTAGCGGGGGGGCCAGAGATACGCAGTATTTT.